This is a list of T cell receptor beta chains from one sample in a study of T cells after yellow fever vaccination. TCRdb recomputed calls from the 5' RACE reads with MiXCR, one row per CDR3 protein. This table holds roughly 500,000 distinct CDR3 sequences, less than 20% found once. Sample: PBMCs, taken 15 days after the yellow fever booster vaccination. The receptors shown here come from a man between 25 and 39 years old who received the YFV17D yellow fever vaccine. Each CDR3 is given with its conserved first and last residue. D genes are given only for firm matches. The listing skips clone size in some rows; elsewhere it reads once, few, many or a size class.

j_call d_call clone_size v_call cdr3_nt cdr3_aa
TRBJ2-7 - few TRBV7-2 TGTGCCAGCAGCTTAGCTTTGGAAACTCTCTACGAGCAGTACTTC CASSLALETLYEQYF
TRBJ2-3 - few TRBV20-1 TGCAGTGCTAGAATCCGGGTTAGCACAGATACGCAGTATTTT CSARIRVSTDTQYF
TRBJ2-1 TRBD1 - TRBV6-5 TGTGCCAGCAGTTACTCTAGGACAGGGTACAATGAGCAGTTCTTC CASSYSRTGYNEQFF
TRBJ2-1 - few TRBV20-1 TGCAGTGCTAACAACTACAATGAGCAGTTCTTC CSANNYNEQFF
TRBJ2-4 - - TRBV10-1 TGCGCCAGCAGTGAGTCAGGAAAGTTAGCCAAAAACATTCAGTACTTC CASSESGKLAKNIQYF
TRBJ2-1 TRBD1 - TRBV6-2/TRBV6-3 TGTGCCAGCAGTTGGGACAGTTTAGGAGTCAATGAGCAGTTCTTC CASSWDSLGVNEQFF
TRBJ2-1 TRBD2 few TRBV5-4 TGTGCCAGCACCTTACTACTAGCGGGAGATCACAATGAGCAGTTCTTC CASTLLLAGDHNEQFF
TRBJ1-2 - few TRBV20-1 TGCAGTGCCCCTAAATCTGTGGGGGGCGCCGACTATGGCTACACCTTC CSAPKSVGGADYGYTF
TRBJ2-2 - few TRBV2 TGTGCCAGTCTTACCAACCCAGGGACCGGGGAGCTGTTTTTT CASLTNPGTGELFF
TRBJ2-1 TRBD2 - TRBV7-6 TGTGCCAGCAGCCCTTTCACGGGGACTAGCGGCGTTGAGCAGTTCTTC CASSPFTGTSGVEQFF
TRBJ2-5 - few TRBV7-9 TGTGCCAGCTACCAAATTTGGGGGGCGAAGGAGACCCAGTACTTC CASYQIWGAKETQYF
TRBJ2-1 - - TRBV20-1 TGCAGCAGAATAGGGAGTTCCTCCTACAATGAGCAGTTCTTC CSRIGSSSYNEQFF
TRBJ2-3 - many TRBV7-2 TGTGCCAGCAGCTTGGGGGGTACGCAGTATTTT CASSLGGTQYF
TRBJ2-2 TRBD2 - TRBV5-5 TGTGCCAGCAGCCTTCTAGCGGGCTTGAACACCGGGGAGCTGTTTTTT CASSLLAGLNTGELFF
TRBJ2-5 - few TRBV7-9 TGTGCCGGCGTACGAGGCCAAGAGACCCAGTACTTC CAGVRGQETQYF
TRBJ2-1 - - TRBV24-1 TGTGCCACCAGTACCCAAGGGGGAGCGGAGGAGCAGTTCTTC CATSTQGGAEEQFF
TRBJ2-3 - few TRBV14 TGTGCCAGCAGCCAAGTTACTTTTACAGATACGCAGTATTTT CASSQVTFTDTQYF